What follows are 30 T cell receptor beta chains derived from one specimen sequenced in a study of T cells in Graves' hyperthyroidism and ophthalmopathy. Researchers took RNA transcripts and amplified the TCR beta CDR3 regions from them. A first-round RT-PCR of the TCR CDR3 used the HTBI primer set. TCRdb processed the multiplex PCR reads anew with MiXCR; each CDR3 protein has one entry. This table holds some 360,000 distinct CDR3 sequences, 14% found once. The sequencing input was blood. These receptors came from a woman aged 60-75 years with Graves' hyperthyroidism.

This clonotype was counted a few times. The chain has TRBV7-6 and TRBJ1-6; no firm D call. This CDR3 is 15 amino acids long. Germline CDR1 reads SGHVS; CDR2 reads FNYEAQ. Trimming cost V 1 base and J 9 bases, with 13 bases left between them. The CDR3 coding sequence is TGTGCCAGCAGCTTAGGGGCCCTAGAAGGTTCACCCCTCCACTTT. Its translation: CASSLGALEGSPLHF.

About this clonotype itself: This could be a read error, since a much larger clone is one nucleotide away. V is TRBV12-3 or TRBV12-4 and J is TRBJ1-5; TRBD1 matches 8 bases. The CDR3 covers 15 residues. Trimming took 5 bases from V and 5 from J; bases not matched to a gene: 8. The CDR3 loop is CASSDHGQGDQPQHF. In DNA form, the CDR3 reads TGTGCCAGCAGTGACCATGGACAGGGCGATCAGCCCCAGCATTTT.

This clonotype was recorded at least ten times. This sequence joins TRBV2 and TRBJ2-1; perhaps TRBD1 as D (5 bases). V lost 2 bases to trimming and J lost 0 bases, with 14 bases between them. CDR1 and CDR2 (germline): SNHLY, FYNNEI. This CDR3 is built from 17 residues. CDR3 sequence: CASSEYQGPSSYNEQFF. The CDR3, as DNA: TGTGCCAGCAGTGAATATCAGGGTCCCAGCTCCTACAATGAGCAGTTCTTC.

In this sample, this clonotype turned up many times. The gene calls are TRBV7-3 and TRBJ2-1, with TRBD2 matching 9 bases. This CDR3 spans 15 amino acids. Per the germline V gene, CDR1 is SGHTA and CDR2 is FQGTGA. V lost 0 bases, J lost 5 bases, and 2 bases stayed unmatched. The CDR3 loop reads CASSLTPSGNNEQFF. The DNA for the CDR3 is TGTGCCAGCAGCTTAACTCCTAGCGGGAACAATGAGCAGTTCTTC. Combining the CDR3 with reference TRBV7-3 and TRBJ2-1 gives the whole variable domain GAGVSQTPSNKVTEKGKYVELRCDPISGHTALYWYRQSLGQGPEFLIYFQGTGAADDSGLPNDRFFAVRPEGSVSTLKIQRTERGDSAVYLCASSLTPSGNNEQFFGPGTRLTVL.

This clonotype occurred many times. The rearrangement joins TRBV29-1 to TRBJ2-7, with D perhaps matching TRBD2 (6 bases). V was shortened by 6 bases and J by 2 bases, with 17 bases between the two germline ends. The CDR3 has 14 amino acids. Germline V gene lookup returns CDR1 SQVTM and CDR2 ANQGSEA. The CDR3 DNA sequence: TGCAGCGTCAAAGGACCCGGAGGGACCTACGAGCAGTACTTC. It yields the protein CSVKGPGGTYEQYF.

This clonotype was counted between two and nine times. This chain links TRBV7-2 with TRBJ2-5, with 7 nucleotides matching TRBD2. The junction had 6 bases not matched to a gene; V was cut back by 5 bases and J by 6 bases. This CDR3 comprises 13 residues. Germline V gene sequence: CDR1 SGHTA, CDR2 FQGNSA. The chain's CDR3 is CASSTGEGKTQYF. The DNA of the CDR3 is TGTGCCAGCAGCACGGGGGAGGGCAAGACCCAGTACTTC.

Here the CDR3 DNA reads TGTGCCAGCAGTGAAGCTAGCTGGGCTGGGGAGCTGTTTTTT. As protein: CASSEASWAGELFF. The genes are TRBV25-1 and TRBJ2-2, with a weak D call TRBD2 (5 bases). The germline V gene encodes CDR1 MGHDK and CDR2 SYGVNS. Trimming removed 2 bases at V and 8 bases at J, with 12 bases between. The CDR3 is 14 residues long.

This clonotype was picked up a small number of times. The chain couples TRBV3-1 to TRBJ2-3, with a weak D call TRBD1 (5 bases). The CDR3 has 15 amino acids. Looked up from germline, CDR1 is LGHDT and CDR2 is YNNKEL (reference sequence). V gave up 1 base and J gave up 2 bases, with 10 bases separating them. The CDR3 loop reads CASSQVDRPTDTQYF. For the CDR3, the DNA is TGTGCCAGCAGCCAAGTAGACAGACCCACAGATACGCAGTATTTT.

This clonotype showed up many times. The chain links TRBV7-9 to TRBJ2-1, with 8 bases identical to TRBD2. Germline V lookup: CDR1 SEHNR, CDR2 FQNEAQ (reference sequence). There are 17 residues in the CDR3. J was trimmed by 1 base and V by 5 bases; bases with no gene match: 10. The CDR3 DNA reads TGTGCCAGCAGCCTCGCACGAAGCGGGAGTTCCTACAATGAGCAGTTCTTC. Translated: CASSLARSGSSYNEQFF.

The CDR3 DNA reads TGTGCCAGCAGCCAGTGGGATCAGCCCCAGCATTTT. Translating gives CASSQWDQPQHF. The chain combines TRBV3-1 with TRBJ1-5; D remains unclear. The CDR3 loop spans 12 amino acids. Germline-derived CDR1 and CDR2 are LGHDT and YNNKEL (reference sequence). Trimming took off 3 bases at V and 5 bases at J, with 5 bases between the two ends.

This chain links TRBV11-3 with TRBJ1-6; 7 bases are shared with TRBD1. The CDR3 is made up of 14 amino acids. CDR1 SGHNT and CDR2 YENEEA come from the germline V gene. V gave up 11 bases and J gave up 3 bases; unmatched junction bases: 7. The CDR3 DNA sequence: TGTGCCTCTGCCCGGGACAGCTATAATTCACCCCTCCACTTT. Amino acids: CASARDSYNSPLHF.

This clonotype was picked up many times. The CDR3 here is CASPLGWRREGDEQFF. CDR3 sequence (DNA): TGTGCCAGCCCGTTAGGTTGGCGGCGGGAGGGCGATGAGCAGTTCTTC. The chain uses TRBV6-1 and TRBJ2-1, with 9 positions matching TRBD2. CDR3 length: 16 residues. Germline CDR1 and CDR2: MNHNS and SASEGT. Unmatched junction bases numbered 16, after V lost 8 bases and J lost 8 bases.

This clonotype has more than one count but fewer than ten. The chain couples TRBV24-1 to TRBJ2-6, with a possible D match to TRBD2 (5 bases). V was trimmed by 2 bases and J by 0 bases, leaving 10 bases between them. The CDR3 spans 17 residues. Germline V gives CDR1 KGHDR, CDR2 SFDVKD. DNA for the CDR3: TGTGCCACCAGTGATTATGAGGGTGACTCTGGGGCCAACGTCCTGACTTTC. It translates to CATSDYEGDSGANVLTF.

This clonotype appeared a few times. The rearrangement uses TRBV7-2 and TRBJ2-1, with no clear D. The CDR3 consists of 11 residues. The V gene's germline CDR1 is SGHTA and CDR2 FQGNSA. V shed 1 base and J shed 15 bases, with 10 bases lying between them. The chain's CDR3 is CASSLVSKAFF. CDR3 sequence (DNA): TGTGCCAGCAGCTTAGTCTCCAAAGCGTTCTTC.

This clonotype appeared many times. The gene calls are TRBV2 and TRBJ2-7; D unclear. The CDR3 is 11 amino acids. The germline V gene encodes CDR1 SNHLY and CDR2 FYNNEI. V was cut by 3 bases and J by 6 bases, with 6 bases left in between. The CDR3 DNA is TGTGCCAGCAGTGAGAGAGTCGAGCAGTACTTC. Protein sequence: CASSERVEQYF. The whole variable domain, filled in from reference TRBV2 and TRBJ2-7, reads EPEVTQTPSHQVTQMGQEVILRCVPISNHLYFYWYRQILGQKVEFLVSFYNNEISEKSEIFDDQFSVERPDGSNFTLKIRSTKLEDSAMYFCASSERVEQYFGPGTRLTVT.

This clonotype was seen ten or more times. The chain employs TRBV6-1 and TRBJ1-1; 9 bases match TRBD1. The length of the CDR3 is 15 residues. J lost 1 base, V lost 6 bases, and 6 bases had no gene match. Per the germline V gene, CDR1 is MNHNS and CDR2 is SASEGT. CDR3 nucleotides: TGTGCCAGCAGACGGGGACAGGGAGCGAACACTGAAGCTTTCTTT. Its protein is CASRRGQGANTEAFF.

At least ten counts were recorded for this clonotype. The gene calls are TRBV11-2 and TRBJ2-2, with D hard to call. Germline V gene sequence: CDR1 SGHAT, CDR2 FQNNGV. The CDR3 has 14 amino acids. With 2 bases removed from V and 7 bases from J, the gap between germline ends came to 11 bases. CDR3: CASSLLGFGGELFF. DNA of the CDR3: TGTGCCAGCAGCTTATTGGGCTTCGGCGGGGAGCTGTTTTTT.

In this sample, this clonotype turned up many times. The rearrangement links TRBV27 to TRBJ1-1; D unclear. Germline CDR1 MNHEY, CDR2 SMNVEV (reference sequence). V lost 1 base and J 6 bases, leaving 9 bases between the germline ends. The CDR3 totals 13 residues. The CDR3 DNA reads TGTGCCAGCAGTTTATGGTCGGGTTCTGAAGCTTTCTTT. Residues: CASSLWSGSEAFF.

This clonotype was detected a few times. A read error may explain this, as a much larger clone is one base away. The V gene is TRBV30, the J gene TRBJ2-1; D is unresolved. The CDR3 is 13 residues long. Germline V CDR1 and CDR2: GTSNPN, SVGIG (reference sequence). The CDR3 protein is CASSVASYNVQFF. CDR3 bases: TGTGCCTCGAGTGTGGCGAGCTACAATGTGCAGTTCTTC.

This chain links TRBV6-1 with TRBJ2-7; the D call may be TRBD1 or TRBD2 (5 bases each). Germline V lookup: CDR1 MNHNS, CDR2 SASEGT. Trimming shortened V by 5 bases and J by 9 bases, and 20 bases separated the two germline ends. This CDR3 has 14 residues. DNA of the CDR3: TGTGCCAGCAGTCCCGTGACCGGGGCTCAGGGGCAGTACTTC. It yields the protein CASSPVTGAQGQYF.

J is TRBJ2-1 and V is TRBV5-1, with 8 bases lining up with TRBD2. J was trimmed by 9 bases and V by 4 bases; bases with no gene match: 15. The CDR3 extends over 16 amino acids. The germline CDR1 and CDR2 sequences are SGHRS and YFSETQ. The CDR3 protein is CASSTTLAGGSGEQFF. The CDR3 nucleotides are TGCGCCAGCAGCACTACATTGGCGGGAGGTAGTGGTGAGCAGTTCTTC.

This clonotype has a count of ten or more. The chain employs TRBV20-1 and TRBJ2-7; no clear D gene. Germline CDR1 and CDR2: DFQATT and SNEGSKA (reference sequence). V dropped 0 bases and J dropped 0 bases, with 6 bases sitting between them. The CDR3 totals 13 residues. CDR3 DNA sequence: TGCAGTGCTAGAGAAGGGCCCTCCTACGAGCAGTACTTC. As protein: CSAREGPSYEQYF.

This clonotype was counted only a few times. The chain joins TRBV19 to TRBJ2-7; 10 bases match TRBD1. The CDR3 length is 15 residues. The trim removed 5 bases at V and 7 bases at J, leaving 11 bases unmatched. The germline gives CDR1 LNHDA, CDR2 SQIVND (reference sequence). CDR3 protein: CASSGTGTGVTEQYF. In DNA form, the CDR3 reads TGTGCCAGTAGTGGGACCGGGACAGGGGTAACTGAGCAGTACTTC.

The V call is TRBV11-2, the J call TRBJ2-7; a possible D gene is TRBD2 (6 bases). The V gene lost 4 bases and the J gene lost 4 bases, with 20 bases spanning the gap. The CDR3 runs to 16 residues. Germline V gives CDR1 SGHAT, CDR2 FQNNGV. DNA for the CDR3: TGTGCCAGCAGCTCCCCCTCCGGGACTGACCCATACGAGCAGTACTTC. This sequence encodes CASSSPSGTDPYEQYF.

The sample holds many counts of this clonotype. Here the CDR3 reads CASRTGDEQYF. The CDR3 DNA sequence: TGTGCCAGCAGGACGGGAGACGAGCAGTACTTC. The V and J genes are TRBV12-3 or TRBV12-4 and TRBJ2-7, with D possibly matching TRBD2 (6 bases). Trimming left V 6 bases short and J 5 bases short, with 8 bases between. The CDR3 consists of 11 residues.

This clonotype has at least ten counts. CDR3 residues: CASSQGGRAGYGYTF. CDR3 bases: TGTGCCAGCAGCCAAGGGGGTAGGGCAGGGTATGGCTACACCTTC. The chain has TRBV3-1 and TRBJ1-2, with D possibly TRBD1 on 5 matching bases. The length of the CDR3 is 15 residues. The germline gives CDR1 LGHDT, CDR2 YNNKEL (reference sequence). V lost 1 base, J lost 5 bases, and 14 bases lay in between.

This clonotype was observed many times. The chain combines TRBV6-1 with TRBJ1-2; D is undetermined. The V gene's germline CDR1 is MNHNS and CDR2 SASEGT. This CDR3 contains 14 residues. Trimming left V 6 bases short and J 7 bases short, with 18 bases between. CDR3 sequence (DNA): TGTGCCAGCAGCCACACCCAAACCAAGGGTGGCTACACCTTC. As protein: CASSHTQTKGGYTF.

The chain uses TRBV7-9 and TRBJ2-7; 7 bases align to TRBD2. This CDR3 spans 14 amino acids. Losses at the gene ends were 5 bases for V and 1 base for J; bases not matched to a gene: 5. Germline lookup yields CDR1 SEHNR and CDR2 FQNEAQ (reference sequence). As DNA, the CDR3 is TGTGCCAGCAGCCACAGCGGGAAGTCCTACGAGCAGTACTTC. As protein: CASSHSGKSYEQYF.

Comment on this clonotype: A read error may explain this, as a much larger clone is one base away. The chain links TRBV11-2 to TRBJ2-7; no clear D. Germline loops: CDR1 SGHAT, CDR2 FQNNGV. The CDR3 runs to 15 residues. The DNA of the CDR3 is TGTGCCGGCAGCTTAGGCAGCGTCTCCTCCTACGAGCAGTACTTC. Its translation is CAGSLGSVSSYEQYF.

This clonotype appeared many times. V usage is TRBV12-3 or TRBV12-4 and J usage is TRBJ2-7, with TRBD2 identical over 7 bases. Unmatched junction bases numbered 14, after V lost 8 bases and J lost 4 bases. This CDR3 contains 15 residues. CDR3 sequence (DNA): TGTGCCAGCGGGGTTGACCGGGGGGAAGGGTACGAGCAGTACTTC. This sequence encodes CASGVDRGEGYEQYF.